Listed below are T cell receptor beta chains from one sample, sequenced in a study of blood T cells in healthy people across ages. TCRdb passed the 5' RACE reads through MiXCR, listing each CDR3 protein once. This table holds about 760,000 distinct CDR3 sequences, 45% to 70% found once. Sample: blood. The receptors shown here come from a middle-aged man in good health. The CDR3 runs from the conserved cysteine through the conserved F or W. D genes are given only for firm matches. Where a row states a size, it is once, few, many or the class of an expanded clone; other rows omit it.

CDR3nt	CDR3aa	abundance	d_gene	len	v_gene	j_gene
TGTGCCAGCAGCTTAGCGCCCCTATTACTAGCGGGGGACGCGGATACGCAGTATTTT	CASSLAPLLLAGDADTQYF	few	TRBD2	19	TRBV7-2	TRBJ2-3
TGCGCCAGCAGCCAAGTGGGCAGCTCAAGTCAGCCCCAGCATTTT	CASSQVGSSSQPQHF	.	.	15	TRBV4-1	TRBJ1-5
TGTGCCAGCAGCCCCTCCCGGGTGGGAGGCTACACCTTC	CASSPSRVGGYTF	.	.	13	TRBV7-8	TRBJ1-2
TGCGCCAGCAGCGCGGGACTAGCGGCCTACGAGCAGTACTTC	CASSAGLAAYEQYF	many	TRBD2	14	TRBV7-2	TRBJ2-7
TGCAGTGCTAGAGACCTGTGGCGGACAATGAACACTGAAGCTTTCTTT	CSARDLWRTMNTEAFF	.	.	16	TRBV20-1	TRBJ1-1
TGTGCCAGCAGTGAAGACCCACCCCCAGACAGTAAAAACATTCAGTACTTC	CASSEDPPPDSKNIQYF	.	.	17	TRBV2	TRBJ2-4
TGTGCCAGCATTCCCGAACAGTCGTACAATGAGCAGTACTTC	CASIPEQSYNEQYF	.	.	14	TRBV6-2/TRBV6-3	TRBJ2-7
TGCAGTGCCGAGCGGGCGGATTCCTACGAGCAGTACTTC	CSAERADSYEQYF	.	.	13	TRBV20-1	TRBJ2-7
TGTGCCAGCAGTTTTGAGGGAGATGGGGAGACCCAGTACTTC	CASSFEGDGETQYF	.	.	14	TRBV12-3/TRBV12-4	TRBJ2-5
TGCAGCGTTCGGGTTGGTGAAAAACTGTTTTTT	CSVRVGEKLFF	.	.	11	TRBV29-1	TRBJ1-4
TGTGCCAGCAGCCCGGAGGCGGGGGGTTTCGGAGATACGCAGTATTTT	CASSPEAGGFGDTQYF	.	TRBD2	16	TRBV4-2	TRBJ2-3
TGCAGTGCCATCCCTAGCGGGGGGGCGTACAATGAGCAGTTCTTC	CSAIPSGGAYNEQFF	.	TRBD2	15	TRBV20-1	TRBJ2-1
TGTGCCAGCACCCCGACAGGGTCCCACGAGCAGTACTTC	CASTPTGSHEQYF	few	TRBD1	13	TRBV7-9	TRBJ2-7
TGTGCCAGCAGCTGGTATGACGAGCAGTACTTC	CASSWYDEQYF	.	.	11	TRBV5-6	TRBJ2-7
TGTGCCAGTAGTATATCCCAGAGAGTATCACCCCTCCACTTT	CASSISQRVSPLHF	.	.	14	TRBV19	TRBJ1-6
TGTGCCAGCAAGGCGCGGACCGGGGAGCTGTTTTTT	CASKARTGELFF	.	.	12	TRBV6-1	TRBJ2-2
TGTGCCAGCAGCTTAGGCATACAGGGGGGCCGCTACACCTTC	CASSLGIQGGRYTF	.	TRBD1	14	TRBV11-2	TRBJ1-2
TGCAGTACCGAACGGGCTGGGAATGAGCAGTTCTTC	CSTERAGNEQFF	.	.	12	TRBV20-1	TRBJ2-1